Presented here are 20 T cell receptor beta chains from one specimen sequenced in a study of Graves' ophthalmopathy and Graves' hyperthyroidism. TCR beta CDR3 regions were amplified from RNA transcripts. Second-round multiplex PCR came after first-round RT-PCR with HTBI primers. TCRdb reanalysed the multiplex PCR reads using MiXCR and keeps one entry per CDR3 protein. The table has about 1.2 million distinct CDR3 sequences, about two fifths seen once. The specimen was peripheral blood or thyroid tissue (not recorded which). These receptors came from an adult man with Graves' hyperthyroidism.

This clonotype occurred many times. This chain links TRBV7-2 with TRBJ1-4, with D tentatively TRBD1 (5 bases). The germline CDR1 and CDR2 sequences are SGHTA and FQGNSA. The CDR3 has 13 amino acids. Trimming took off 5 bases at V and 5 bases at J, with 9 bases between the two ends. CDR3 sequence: CASSKGTNEKLFF. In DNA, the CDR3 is TGTGCCAGCAGCAAAGGGACGAATGAAAAACTGTTTTTT. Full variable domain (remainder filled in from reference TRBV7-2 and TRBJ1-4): GAGVSQSPSNKVTEKGKDVELRCDPISGHTALYWYRQSLGQGLEFLIYFQGNSAPDKSGLPSDRFSAERTGGSVSTLTIQRTQQEDSAVYLCASSKGTNEKLFFGSGTQLSVL.

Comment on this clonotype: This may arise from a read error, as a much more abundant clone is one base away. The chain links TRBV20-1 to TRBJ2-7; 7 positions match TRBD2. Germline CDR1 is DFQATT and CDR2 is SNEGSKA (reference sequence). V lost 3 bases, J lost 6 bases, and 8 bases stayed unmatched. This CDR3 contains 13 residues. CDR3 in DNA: TGCAGTGCTAGTCGCGGCGGGAGTAGCGAGCAGTACTTC. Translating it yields CSASRGGSSEQYF.

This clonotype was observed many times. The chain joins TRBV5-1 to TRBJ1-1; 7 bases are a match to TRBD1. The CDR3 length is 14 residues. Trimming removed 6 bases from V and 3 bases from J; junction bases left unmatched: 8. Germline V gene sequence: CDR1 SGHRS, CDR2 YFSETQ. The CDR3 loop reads CASTWGTADTEAFF. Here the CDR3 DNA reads TGCGCCAGCACCTGGGGGACAGCGGACACTGAAGCTTTCTTT.

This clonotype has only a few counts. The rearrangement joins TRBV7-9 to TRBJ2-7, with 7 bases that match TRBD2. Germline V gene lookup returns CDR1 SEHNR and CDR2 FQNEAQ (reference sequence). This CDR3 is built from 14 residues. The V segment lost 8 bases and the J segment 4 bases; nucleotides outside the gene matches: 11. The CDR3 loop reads CASAGREEGYEQYF. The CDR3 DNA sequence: TGTGCCAGCGCGGGACGGGAGGAGGGATACGAGCAGTACTTC. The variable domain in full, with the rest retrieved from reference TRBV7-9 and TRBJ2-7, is DTGVSQNPRHKITKRGQNVTFRCDPISEHNRLYWYRQTLGQGPEFLTYFQNEAQLEKSRLLSDRFSAERPKGSFSTLEIQRTEQGDSAMYLCASAGREEGYEQYFGPGTRLTVT.

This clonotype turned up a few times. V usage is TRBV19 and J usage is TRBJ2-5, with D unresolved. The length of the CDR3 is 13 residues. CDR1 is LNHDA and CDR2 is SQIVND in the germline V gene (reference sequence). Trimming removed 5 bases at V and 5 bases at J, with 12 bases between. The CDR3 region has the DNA TGTGCCAGTAGTGAGGCTTTGGGGGAGACCCAGTACTTC. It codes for CASSEALGETQYF.

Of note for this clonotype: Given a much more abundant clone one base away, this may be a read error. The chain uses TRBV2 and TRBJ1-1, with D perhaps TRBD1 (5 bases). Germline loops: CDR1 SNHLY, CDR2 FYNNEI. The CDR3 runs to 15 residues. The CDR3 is CASSLAHRGNAEAFF. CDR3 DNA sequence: TGTGCCAGCAGCTTAGCCCACCGGGGGAACGCTGAAGCTTTCTTT. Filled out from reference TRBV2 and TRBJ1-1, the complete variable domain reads EPEVTQTPSHQVTQMGQEVILRCVPISNHLYFYWYRQILGQKVEFLVSFYNNEISEKSEIFDDQFSVERPDGSNFTLKIRSTKLEDSAMYFCASSLAHRGNAEAFFGQGTRLTVV.

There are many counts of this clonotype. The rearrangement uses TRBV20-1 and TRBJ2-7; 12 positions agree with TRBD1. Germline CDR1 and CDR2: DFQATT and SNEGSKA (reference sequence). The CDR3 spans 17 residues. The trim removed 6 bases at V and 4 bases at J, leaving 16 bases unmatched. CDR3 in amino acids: CSARGTGGDVAGYEQYF. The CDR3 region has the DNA TGCAGTGCCAGGGGGACAGGGGGCGATGTGGCCGGGTACGAGCAGTACTTC.

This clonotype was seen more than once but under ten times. The CDR3 is CASSLSYGTTYEQYF. The CDR3 bases are TGTGCCAGCAGCTTATCATACGGGACCACCTACGAGCAGTACTTC. The chain employs TRBV7-9 and TRBJ2-7; D may correspond to TRBD1 or TRBD2 (5 bases each). Trimming cost V 2 bases and J 2 bases, with 13 bases left between them. Germline CDR1 SEHNR, CDR2 FQNEAQ (reference sequence). The CDR3 consists of 15 residues.

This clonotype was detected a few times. In nucleotides, the CDR3 is TGCGCCAGCAGCCAACCTGTTTCTGGGGCCAACGTCCTGACTTTC. This translates into CASSQPVSGANVLTF. The V and J genes are TRBV4-1 and TRBJ2-6; D remains ambiguous. V was trimmed by 2 bases and J by 1 base, leaving 6 bases between them. The CDR3 loop spans 15 amino acids. Per the germline V gene, CDR1 is MGHRA and CDR2 is YSYEKL.

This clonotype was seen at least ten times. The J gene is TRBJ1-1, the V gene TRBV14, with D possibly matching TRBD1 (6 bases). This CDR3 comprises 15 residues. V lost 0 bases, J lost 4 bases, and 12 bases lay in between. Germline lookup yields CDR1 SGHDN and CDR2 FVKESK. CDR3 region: CASSQDRGWGTEAFF. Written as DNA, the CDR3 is TGTGCCAGCAGCCAAGACAGGGGTTGGGGCACTGAAGCTTTCTTT.

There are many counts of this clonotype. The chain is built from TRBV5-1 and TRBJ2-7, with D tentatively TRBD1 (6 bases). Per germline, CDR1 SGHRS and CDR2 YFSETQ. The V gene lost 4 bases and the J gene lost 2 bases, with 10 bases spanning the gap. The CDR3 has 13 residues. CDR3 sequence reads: CASSHRDTYEQYF. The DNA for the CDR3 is TGCGCCAGCAGCCACCGGGACACCTACGAGCAGTACTTC.

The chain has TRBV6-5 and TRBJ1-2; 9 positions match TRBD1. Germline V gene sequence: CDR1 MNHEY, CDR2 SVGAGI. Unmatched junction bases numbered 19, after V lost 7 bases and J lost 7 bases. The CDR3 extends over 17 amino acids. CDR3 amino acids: CASNKWASPGQGSGYTF. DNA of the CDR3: TGTGCCAGCAATAAATGGGCCTCACCGGGACAGGGATCTGGCTACACCTTC.

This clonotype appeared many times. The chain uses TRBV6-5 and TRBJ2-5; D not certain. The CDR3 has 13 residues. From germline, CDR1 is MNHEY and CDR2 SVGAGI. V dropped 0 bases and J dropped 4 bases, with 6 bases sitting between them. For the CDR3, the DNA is TGTGCCAGCAGTTACTCAGTGGTAGAGACCCAGTACTTC. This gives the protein CASSYSVVETQYF.

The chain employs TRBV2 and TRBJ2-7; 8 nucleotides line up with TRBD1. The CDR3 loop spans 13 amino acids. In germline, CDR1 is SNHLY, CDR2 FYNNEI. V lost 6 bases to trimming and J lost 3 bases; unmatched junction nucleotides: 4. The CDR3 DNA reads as TGTGCCAGCAGAGACAGGGGACACTACGAGCAGTACTTC. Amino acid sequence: CASRDRGHYEQYF.

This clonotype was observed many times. The CDR3 reads CSVAQGPNEQYF. The CDR3 nucleotides read TGCAGCGTTGCGCAGGGACCGAACGAGCAGTACTTC. The chain recombines TRBV29-1 with TRBJ2-7, with D tentatively TRBD1 or TRBD2 (5 bases each). Germline V CDR1 and CDR2: SQVTM, ANQGSEA. V was shortened by 4 bases and J by 5 bases, with 12 bases between the two germline ends. The CDR3 covers 12 residues.

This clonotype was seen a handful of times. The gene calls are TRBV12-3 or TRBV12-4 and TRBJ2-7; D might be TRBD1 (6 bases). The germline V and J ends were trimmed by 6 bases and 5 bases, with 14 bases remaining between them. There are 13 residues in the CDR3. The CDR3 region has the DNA TGTGCCAGCAGACAATCCAGGGGAGACGAGCAGTACTTC. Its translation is CASRQSRGDEQYF.

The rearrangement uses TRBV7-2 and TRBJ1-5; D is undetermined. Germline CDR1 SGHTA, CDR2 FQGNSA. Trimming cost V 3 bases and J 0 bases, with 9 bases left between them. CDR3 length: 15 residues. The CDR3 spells CASSLMSFSNQPQHF. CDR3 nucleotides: TGTGCCAGCAGCTTGATGTCTTTTAGCAATCAGCCCCAGCATTTT.

Written as DNA, the CDR3 is TGTGCCAGCAGCTTTACAGGAAAGATCACTGAAGCTTTCTTT. Protein: CASSFTGKITEAFF. The chain links TRBV7-2 to TRBJ1-1; D possibly corresponds to TRBD1 (5 bases). This CDR3 has 14 amino acids. Germline lookup yields CDR1 SGHTA and CDR2 FQGNSA. V dropped 3 bases and J dropped 4 bases, with 12 bases sitting between them.

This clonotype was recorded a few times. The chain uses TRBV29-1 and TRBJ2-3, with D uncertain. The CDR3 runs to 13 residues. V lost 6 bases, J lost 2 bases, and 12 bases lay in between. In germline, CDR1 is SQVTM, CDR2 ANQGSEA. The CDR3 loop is CSVNLINTDTQYF. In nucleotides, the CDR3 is TGCAGCGTGAACTTGATAAACACAGATACGCAGTATTTT.

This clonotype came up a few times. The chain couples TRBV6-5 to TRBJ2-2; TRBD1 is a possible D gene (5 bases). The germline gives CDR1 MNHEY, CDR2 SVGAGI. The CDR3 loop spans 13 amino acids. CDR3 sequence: CAALRDDTGELFF. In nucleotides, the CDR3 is TGTGCAGCCCTCAGGGATGACACCGGGGAGCTGTTTTTT.